The clone carrying this T cell receptor (beta chain) was recorded only once. The antigen remains undetermined. These data originate in a study of T-cell reconstitution after alpha-beta-depleted transplantation in children. Overall study results and limits: By about two months after transplant, alpha-beta T cells reportedly arose from several hundred graft clones that had expanded. T-cell counts and diversity were attributed mostly to newly produced T cells one year after transplant.

The authors prepared the TCRbeta library with unique molecular identifiers. MiXCR was run by TCRdb on the PCR reads, yielding one entry per CDR3 protein. The sample lists just over 950,000 distinct CDR3 sequences; about 29% were seen once. The length of the CDR3 is 15 residues. Per the germline V gene, CDR1 is LGHDT and CDR2 is YNNKEL (reference sequence). V lost 0 bases, J lost 4 bases, and 12 bases lay in between. The sequencing used PBMCs, mostly from graft donor cells, collected 360 days after TCRalphabeta/CD19-depleted stem cell transplant. The chain is built from TRBV3-1 and TRBJ1-1; D gene ambiguous. This sequence originates from a boy under two years old who had a stem cell transplant for SCID, so the T cells may come from the graft donor. The DNA of the CDR3 is TGTGCCAGCAGCCAAGATACCAGGTTAGGCACTGAAGCTTTCTTT. Its protein is CASSQDTRLGTEAFF.